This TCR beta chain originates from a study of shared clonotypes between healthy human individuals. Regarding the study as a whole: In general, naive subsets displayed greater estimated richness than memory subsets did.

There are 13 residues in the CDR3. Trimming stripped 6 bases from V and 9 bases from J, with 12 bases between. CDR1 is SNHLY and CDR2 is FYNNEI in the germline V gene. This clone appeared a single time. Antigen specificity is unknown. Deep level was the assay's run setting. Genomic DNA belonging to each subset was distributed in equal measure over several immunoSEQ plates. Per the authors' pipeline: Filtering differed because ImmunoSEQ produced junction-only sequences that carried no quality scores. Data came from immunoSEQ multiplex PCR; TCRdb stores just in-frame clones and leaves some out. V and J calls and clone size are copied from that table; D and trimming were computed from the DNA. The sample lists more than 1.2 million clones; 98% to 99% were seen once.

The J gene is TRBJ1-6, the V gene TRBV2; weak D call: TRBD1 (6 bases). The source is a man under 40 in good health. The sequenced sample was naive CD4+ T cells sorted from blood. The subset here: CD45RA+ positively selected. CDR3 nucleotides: TGTGCCAGCAGACTGACAGGTGGTTCACCCCTCCACTTT. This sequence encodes CASRLTGGSPLHF.